The entry below describes one T cell receptor beta chain. Described treatment: oral pan-JAK inhibitor, 5-10 mg twice daily. The data were obtained in a study of CD8+ T cells in alopecia areata. It was cDNA, reverse transcribed from extracted RNA, that served as the sequencing template. Sequenced by immunoSEQ multiplex PCR; TCRdb stores in-frame clones only, minus some. The data contain fewer than 150,000 clones, less than 70% of them singletons. Between the trimmed V and J ends, which lost 5 bases and 5 bases, there was a span of 12 bases. The CDR3 has 13 amino acids. The germline CDR1 and CDR2 sequences are SGHAT and FQNNGV.

The source was CD4+ T cells sorted from blood, collected at week 24, from a patient treated with tofacitinib. The chain links TRBV11-2 to TRBJ2-5, with D perhaps matching TRBD2 (5 bases). The clonotype originates from a human donor with alopecia areata. CDR3 nucleotides: TGTGCCAGCAGCCCGAGGAGGAAGGAGACCCAGTACTTC. Residues: CASSPRRKETQYF.